Detailed here is one T cell receptor beta chain. This CDR3 region has 14 residues. J was trimmed by 5 bases and V by 8 bases; bases with no gene match: 9. CDR1 and CDR2 from the germline V gene are MDHEN and SYDVKM. Data came from immunoSEQ multiplex PCR; TCRdb stores just in-frame clones and leaves some out. The repertoire holds 60,000 or so clones, 70% to 90% seen once, with 10% to 15% in the top ten. Exclusion applied to patients with autoimmune disease history or systemic immunosuppression. These data belong to a study of OX40 agonist ivuxolimab in advanced cancers. The overall study: One patient with hepatocellular carcinoma and two with cutaneous melanoma, three in all, had partial responses.

The source of this sequence is an adult with an advanced solid tumor such as melanoma, head and neck, liver or kidney cancer. The rearrangement joins TRBV28 to TRBJ1-1, with TRBD1 matching 9 bases. The sequenced sample was CD4+ or CD8+ T cells sorted from blood, obtained in a trial of the OX40 agonist ivuxolimab. In DNA form, the CDR3 reads TGTGCCAGCTCTCAGACAGGGGGAGAAACTGAAGCTTTCTTT. This codes for CASSQTGGETEAFF.